This T cell receptor beta chain was retrieved from a study of T-cell memory formation after mild COVID-19. Across the study: TCR clusters were mostly confined to one donor each. Whole-study results and caveats: Mostly located in CM and EM were contracting CD4+ clones, with contracting CD8+ clones located in EMRA. CD4/CD8 balance characterized clones contracting day 15 to 85, and CD4+ skew characterized later expanders.

MiXCR was run by TCRdb on the 5' RACE reads, yielding one entry per CDR3 protein. The sample carries hundreds of thousands of distinct CDR3 sequences, around a sixth recorded once. The CDR3 length is 18 residues. The V end lost 0 bases, the J end lost 5 bases, and 19 bases lay between the germline ends. Germline V gene sequence: CDR1 SGHTA, CDR2 FQGTGA. This clonotype has a handful of counts. As yet, its antigen is unknown. Sample: PBMCs or a T cell subset sorted from them (not recorded which). This chain connects TRBV7-3 to TRBJ2-2; D is possibly TRBD1 or TRBD2 (5 bases each). The TCR comes from a man between 18 and 35 years old who had mild COVID-19 (a few samples of this study predate the infection). Cell type and time point are not known. The CDR3: CASSLTGPGRGTTGELFF. CDR3 nucleotides: TGTGCCAGCAGCTTAACCGGCCCGGGACGCGGCACAACCGGGGAGCTGTTTTTT.